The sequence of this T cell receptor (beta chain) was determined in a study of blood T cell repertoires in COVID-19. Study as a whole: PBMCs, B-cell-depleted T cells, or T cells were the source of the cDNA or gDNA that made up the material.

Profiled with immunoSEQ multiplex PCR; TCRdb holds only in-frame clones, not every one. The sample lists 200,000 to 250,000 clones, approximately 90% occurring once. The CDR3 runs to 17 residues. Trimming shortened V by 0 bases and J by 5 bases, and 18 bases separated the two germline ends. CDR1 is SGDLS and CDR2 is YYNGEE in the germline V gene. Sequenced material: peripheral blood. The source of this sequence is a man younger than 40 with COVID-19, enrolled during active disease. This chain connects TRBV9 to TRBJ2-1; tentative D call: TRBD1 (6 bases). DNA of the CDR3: TGTGCCAGCAGCGTAGCCCCGACGGGACAAGGAAACAATGAGCAGTTCTTC. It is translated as CASSVAPTGQGNNEQFF.